What follows are 16 T cell receptor beta chains derived from one specimen sequenced in a study of T cells in Graves' hyperthyroidism and ophthalmopathy (dated by TCRdb to about 2019). The library was built by means of multiplex PCR. Sequencing was performed on an Illumina HiSeq 2000. Amplification of TCR beta CDR3 regions was carried out from RNA transcripts. A first-round RT-PCR of the TCR CDR3 used the HTBI primer set with the Qiagen OneStep RT-PCR kit. TCRdb reprocessed the public reads (quality trimming at Q25 with fastp, clone calling with MiXCR) and kept in-frame beta chains. Every CDR3 protein is listed once, alongside the most common genes and DNA of its rows. Present in this sample are fewer than 750,000 distinct CDR3 sequences, 13% to 15% of which were seen just once. The biggest ten clones account for under 15% of the sample. Material: blood. Receptors originate from a woman in her fifties or sixties with Graves' ophthalmopathy.

This clonotype was counted many times. The chain combines TRBV27 with TRBJ2-2; D perhaps matches TRBD1 (6 bases). In germline, CDR1 is MNHEY, CDR2 SMNVEV (reference sequence). Deletions cut 2 bases from V and 6 bases from J, with 16 bases between. CDR3 length: 16 residues. Here the CDR3 reads CASSLNAYNRAGELFF. CDR3 nucleotide sequence: TGTGCCAGCAGTTTAAACGCCTACAACAGGGCCGGGGAGCTGTTTTTT.

In this sample, this clonotype turned up many times. The V call is TRBV28, the J call TRBJ2-3, with TRBD2 matching 7 bases. The CDR3 has 16 residues. In germline, CDR1 is MDHEN, CDR2 SYDVKM. The V and J ends lost 2 bases and 2 bases, in that order; junction bases with no gene match: 7. CDR3 nucleotide sequence: TGTGCCAGCAGTTTAATGGGGACTATTTACACAGATACGCAGTATTTT. It is translated as CASSLMGTIYTDTQYF.

This clonotype was seen ten or more times. The V call is TRBV13, the J call TRBJ2-3; D perhaps matches TRBD2 (6 bases). Germline V CDR1 and CDR2: PRHDT, FYEKMQ (reference sequence). There are 14 residues in the CDR3. The V end was cut by 7 bases, the J end by 0 bases, with 11 bases between. CDR3 in amino acids: CASNGDSSTDTQYF. The CDR3 bases are TGTGCCAGCAACGGGGACTCTAGCACAGATACGCAGTATTTT.

A few counts support this clonotype. This rearrangement joins TRBV9 to TRBJ1-4; D gene uncertain. The CDR3 totals 14 residues. The germline V and J ends were trimmed by 2 bases and 5 bases, with 10 bases remaining between them. Germline V lookup: CDR1 SGDLS, CDR2 YYNGEE. CDR3 sequence (DNA): TGTGCCAGCAGCGTTTCCGCCCGCAATGAAAAACTGTTTTTT. Translation: CASSVSARNEKLFF.

The table lists this clonotype with a few counts. The rearrangement links TRBV12-3 or TRBV12-4 to TRBJ2-7; D may be TRBD1 (6 bases). The CDR3 is 16 amino acids. Trimming left V 0 bases short and J 2 bases short, with 14 bases between. The chain's CDR3 is CASSLAVRGDTYEQYF. CDR3 nucleotides: TGTGCCAGCAGTTTAGCCGTCAGAGGGGACACCTACGAGCAGTACTTC.

The rearrangement joins TRBV5-1 to TRBJ2-3; TRBD2 matches 7 bases. V lost 4 bases, J lost 0 bases, and 17 bases stayed unmatched. CDR1 is SGHRS and CDR2 is YFSETQ in the germline V gene. The CDR3 spans 19 residues. CDR3 sequence (DNA): TGCGCCAGCAGCCCCCGTAGTATCATAGCGGGCGCTAGCACAGATACGCAGTATTTT. Its translation: CASSPRSIIAGASTDTQYF.

This clonotype was counted many times. This sequence joins TRBV28 and TRBJ1-2; D not resolved. The CDR3 is 12 amino acids. Trimming took 6 bases from V and 5 from J, leaving 10 bases between them. Germline CDR1 and CDR2: MDHEN and SYDVKM. Written as DNA, the CDR3 is TGTGCCAGCAGGGCGGTCGGGTATGGCTACACCTTC. It yields the protein CASRAVGYGYTF.

At least ten counts were recorded for this clonotype. The chain couples TRBV6-1 to TRBJ2-1; 7 bases match TRBD2. This CDR3 spans 13 amino acids. The V gene's germline CDR1 is MNHNS and CDR2 SASEGT. Unmatched junction bases numbered 11, after V lost 4 bases and J lost 14 bases. The CDR3 region is CASSAGTTTTEFF. DNA of the CDR3: TGTGCCAGCAGTGCCGGGACTACCACAACGGAGTTCTTC.

The CDR3 bases are TGTGCCAGCTCACCAAACTTAGGGGGGCCGAACACTGAAGCTTTCTTT. Encoded protein: CASSPNLGGPNTEAFF. This chain uses TRBV18 with TRBJ1-1, with D perhaps matching TRBD1 (6 bases). Trimming removed 2 bases from V and 1 base from J, with 14 bases in between. Germline V gene data show CDR1 as KGHSH and CDR2 as LQKENI. CDR3 size: 16 residues.

V and J are TRBV7-8 and TRBJ1-5, with TRBD1 matching 9 bases. The CDR3 covers 17 residues. V lost 1 base to trimming and J lost 3 bases; unmatched junction nucleotides: 7. Germline V gives CDR1 SGHVS, CDR2 FQNEAQ. The CDR3: CASSLEGTGRFNQPQHF. In DNA, the CDR3 is TGTGCCAGCAGCTTAGAAGGGACAGGGAGATTCAATCAGCCCCAGCATTTT. The complete variable domain, with remaining parts taken from reference TRBV7-8 and TRBJ1-5, reads GAGVSQSPRYKVAKRGQDVALRCDPISGHVSLFWYQQALGQGPEFLTYFQNEAQLDKSGLPSDRFFAERPEGSVSTLKIQRTQQEDSAVYLCASSLEGTGRFNQPQHFGDGTRLSIL.

This clonotype showed up many times. The chain joins TRBV27 to TRBJ2-7, with D tentatively TRBD2 (5 bases). The CDR3 sequence is 15 residues long. Germline CDR1 and CDR2: MNHEY and SMNVEV (reference sequence). V lost 5 bases and J 5 bases, leaving 19 bases between the germline ends. CDR3 in amino acids: CASSEGLRGSDEQYF. The CDR3 nucleotides are TGTGCCAGCAGTGAGGGCCTCCGTGGTTCTGACGAGCAGTACTTC.

As regards this clonotype: A read error may explain this, as a much larger clone is one base away. The CDR3 DNA is TGTGCCAGCAGCTTATTGGGGGCTGGACAGCTTTATCAGCCCCAGCATTTT. It yields the protein CASSLLGAGQLYQPQHF. The chain recombines TRBV7-3 with TRBJ1-5; D perhaps matches TRBD1 (6 bases). The length of the CDR3 is 17 residues. Germline CDR1 is SGHTA and CDR2 is FQGTGA. Between the trimmed V and J ends, which lost 2 bases and 5 bases, there was a span of 19 bases.

This clonotype was found many times. V gene TRBV9 combines with J gene TRBJ2-1; 10 bases fit TRBD2. The germline gives CDR1 SGDLS, CDR2 YYNGEE. The CDR3 sequence is 15 residues long. Trimming at V came to 0 bases and at J to 10 bases, leaving 7 bases not matched to a gene. CDR3 DNA sequence: TGTGCCAGCAGCGTAGTCCCTAGCGGGAGAGGAGAGCAGTTCTTC. Translation: CASSVVPSGRGEQFF.

This clonotype showed up just once. This may be a read error: a much more frequent sequence differs by one nucleotide. The gene calls are TRBV6-2 or TRBV6-3 and TRBJ1-6, with 8 bases aligning to TRBD1. CDR3 size: 14 residues. The V and J ends lost 6 bases and 7 bases, in that order; junction bases with no gene match: 5. Per the germline V gene, CDR1 is MNHEY and CDR2 is SVGEGT. CDR3 nucleotide sequence: TGTGCCAGCAGGCTGACAGGGGAGAATTCACCCCTCCACTTT. Protein product: CASRLTGENSPLHF.

At least ten counts were recorded for this clonotype. The chain links TRBV29-1 to TRBJ1-1, with 9 bases identical to TRBD1. The germline CDR1 and CDR2 sequences are SQVTM and ANQGSEA. The CDR3 is made up of 14 amino acids. After removal of 7 bases from V and 6 bases from J, the junction contained 12 bases not matched to a gene. Here the CDR3 DNA reads TGCAGCGGAAATGTGGGACAGGGAGGGCCTGAAGCTTTCTTT. As protein: CSGNVGQGGPEAFF.

The CDR3 protein is CASASGQVETQYF. In nucleotides, the CDR3 is TGCGCCAGCGCTAGCGGTCAAGTGGAGACCCAGTACTTC. The chain is built from TRBV5-1 and TRBJ2-5; 7 nucleotides agree with TRBD2. The V gene end was trimmed by 7 bases and the J gene end by 5 bases; junction bases not matched to a gene: 8. This CDR3 has 13 amino acids. CDR1 and CDR2 from the germline V gene are SGHRS and YFSETQ. Full variable domain (rest looked up from reference TRBV5-1 and TRBJ2-5): KAGVTQTPRYLIKTRGQQVTLSCSPISGHRSVSWYQQTPGQGLQFLFEYFSETQRNKGNFPGRFSGRQFSNSRSEMNVSTLELGDSALYLCASASGQVETQYFGPGTRLLVL.